This T cell receptor (beta chain) was retrieved from a study of cytomegalovirus exposure and HLA in healthy donors. General study points: In vitro confirmation showed three CMV-associated chains to be CMV antigen specific. Segments of the TCR beta V type were, in most cases, productive about 90% or about 30% of the time in an earlier analysis.

The V end was cut by 0 bases, the J end by 0 bases, with 8 bases between. Looked up from germline, CDR1 is MRHNA and CDR2 is SNTAGT. The CDR3 is made up of 15 amino acids. Of note for this clone: The antigen is not known.

PCR employed 60 Vbeta and 13 Jbeta primers. The assay was immunoSEQ multiplex PCR, and TCRdb's table has in-frame clones only and misses some. The profile covers around 130,000 clones, with around 71% appearing a single time and approximately 2.6% taken by the ten largest. Material: PBMCs. V usage is TRBV6-4 and J usage is TRBJ1-2; D gene unclear. The receptor was isolated from a woman aged 55 to 70 in good health and CMV-seropositive. CDR3 amino acids: CASSDSYRANYGYTF. CDR3 coding DNA: TGTGCCAGCAGTGACTCTTACAGAGCTAACTATGGCTACACCTTC.